Listed here is a single TCR beta chain. The antigen it recognizes is unknown. Base quality data are lacking; no much larger clone is found one base away. The trial excluded patients who had a history of autoimmune disease or were on systemic immunosuppression. Peripheral blood for TCR sequencing was collected from all dose cohorts at baseline, on cycle 4 day 1, and on cycle 7 day 1. Samples came from an open-label, multicenter, first-in-human phase I dose-escalation trial of ivuxolimab. Adults with locally advanced or metastatic melanoma, renal cell carcinoma, hepatocellular carcinoma or head and neck squamous cell carcinoma were enrolled in the trial. CD4+ and CD8+ T cells were sorted separately from peripheral blood before TCR sequencing. For sequencing of the TCRbeta CDR3 region, genomic DNA was extracted from the sorted cells. TCRbeta CDR3 regions were sequenced using the immunoSEQ Assay. The source is immuneACCESS, and TCRdb retained only in-frame sequences with V and J called. Part of the clones is not carried over; for the studies checked, unresolved V genes explain less than half of this, and the remainder is unexplained. The sample table lists about 33,000 clones, 70% to 85% of them with a count of one. About a fifth of the sample is held by the ten biggest clonotypes.

These data come from a study of OX40 agonist ivuxolimab in advanced cancers. For the wider study: The costimulatory receptor OX40 (CD134) was targeted by ivuxolimab, a fully human IgG2 agonistic monoclonal antibody. Intravenous ivuxolimab was administered to patients every 2 weeks at six dose levels: 0.01, 0.1, 0.3, 1.5, 3 and 10 mg/kg. Among the roughly 50 dose-escalation patients, around 19 had hepatocellular carcinoma, 15 or so melanoma, 9 renal cell carcinoma and 9 head and neck cancer. In the dose-escalation cohort, 75% to 85% of patients were male, and the mean age was roughly 60 years with a range of roughly 23 to 79. Prior anti-PD-1, anti-PD-L1 or anti-CTLA-4 therapy was permitted, and about two fifths of dose-escalation patients had received checkpoint inhibitors. Partial responses were achieved by three dose-escalation patients, of whom one had hepatocellular carcinoma and two had cutaneous melanoma. The point of sequencing TCRbeta in the periphery was to test whether ivuxolimab changed TCR sequence diversity and drove clonal T-cell expansion. The monotherapy dose-escalation portion (N of about 47 patients) of the phase I ivuxolimab trial is reported in the paper. General findings and caveats noted by the study authors: At doses from 0.1 to 3.0 mg/kg, clonal expansion was seen in both CD4+ and CD8+ blood T cells between baseline and week 6. After ivuxolimab, expanded clones were on average more numerous among CD8+ T cells than among CD4+ T cells. The antigen specificity of the peripheral T cells that underwent clonal expansion was not determined. In partial responders in the 0.1-3.0 mg/kg groups, normalized peripheral clonal expansion was found to be among the lowest, especially among CD8+ T cells. Low levels of normalized T-cell clonal expansion were also seen in some patients who did not respond.

The germline ends are 18 bases apart after V is trimmed by 7 bases and J by 2 bases. The germline V gene (reference sequence) sets CDR1 to MNHEY and CDR2 to SMNVEV. Counted from cysteine to phenylalanine, this CDR3 has 16 amino acids. Only the CDR3 part of the read is kept: 48 bases, read in frame from the first base. This sample comprised CD4+ or CD8+ T cells sorted from blood, obtained in a trial of the OX40 agonist ivuxolimab. In this chain, TRBV27 is recombined with TRBJ2-1; TRBD1 might be the D gene, on 6 matching bases. This clonotype originated in an adult with an advanced solid tumor such as melanoma, head and neck, liver or kidney cancer. The CDR3 reads as follows: CASTLRGIGPYNEQFF. The nucleotide sequence reads as follows: TGTGCCAGCACATTAAGGGGGATAGGGCCCTACAATGAGCAGTTCTTC.